The TCR beta chain under discussion was sequenced for a study of control samples from healthy donors and cancer patients. TCRdb keeps only in-frame clones here, not all; method: immunoSEQ multiplex PCR. Among about 120,000 clones, 92% were seen once, and the ten largest hold approximately 2%. Deletions cut 3 bases from V and 7 bases from J, with 15 bases between. Germline-derived CDR1 and CDR2 are MNHEY and SMNVEV (reference sequence). The CDR3 contains 15 residues. V and J are TRBV27 and TRBJ1-4; the D is unclear. The receptor's source is a woman between 50 and 59 years old in good health. The sample consisted of blood. CDR3 in amino acids: CASSLGPNRPEKLFF. The DNA of the CDR3 is TGTGCCAGCAGTTTGGGCCCGAACCGGCCTGAAAAACTGTTTTTT.